The clone carrying this T cell receptor (beta chain) was seen a few times. Its specificity is unknown. The single heparinised draw taken from each donor contained approximately 100 mL of blood on average. Naive, central memory, regulatory and stem cell-like memory cells within the CD4+ compartment were sorted using CD45RO/CCR7/CD25/CD127/CD95/CD27. Germline-derived CDR1 and CDR2 are MNHNS and SASEGT. Trimming cost V 3 bases and J 10 bases, with 13 bases left between them. The CDR3 sequence is 14 residues long. This sample is part of a study of beta chain features in type 1 diabetes. Study results and caveats: It was among patients, rather than healthy donors, that naive, central memory and Treg TCRB repertoires appeared more similar. Type 1 diabetes patients showed fewer insertions and more deletions at VDJ junctions.

Expressed TCRB transcripts were sequenced after all isolated RNA was converted to cDNA. Sequenced by immunoSEQ multiplex PCR; TCRdb stores in-frame clones only, minus some. There are about 320,000 clones in the sample; about 15% occur only once, and approximately 6.7% lies in the top ten. The TCR comes from a man in his thirties or forties in good health. Input material: central memory CD4+ T cells from blood. This chain uses TRBV6-1 with TRBJ1-6; D is unresolved. DNA for the CDR3: TGTGCCAGCAGTGACAGGCCGCGGAGCTCACCCCTCCACTTT. Protein sequence: CASSDRPRSSPLHF.